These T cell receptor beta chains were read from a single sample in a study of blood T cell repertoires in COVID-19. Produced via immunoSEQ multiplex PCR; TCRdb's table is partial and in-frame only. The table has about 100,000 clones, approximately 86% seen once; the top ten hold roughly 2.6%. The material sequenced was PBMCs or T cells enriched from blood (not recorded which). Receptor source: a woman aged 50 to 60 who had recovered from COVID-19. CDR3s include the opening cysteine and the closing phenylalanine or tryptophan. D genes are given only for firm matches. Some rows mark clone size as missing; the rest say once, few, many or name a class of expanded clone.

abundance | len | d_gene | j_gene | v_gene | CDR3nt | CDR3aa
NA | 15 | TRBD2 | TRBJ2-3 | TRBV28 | TGTGCCAGCAGTCCGGGGGGGACACCCACAGATACGCAGTATTTT | CASSPGGTPTDTQYF
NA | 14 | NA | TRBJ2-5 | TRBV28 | TGTGCCAGCAGTGGGGAGTGGGTCGGGGAGACCCAGTACTTC | CASSGEWVGETQYF
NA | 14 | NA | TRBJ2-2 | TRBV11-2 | TGTGCCAGCAGCCCTGCGGGGACCGCCGGGGAGCTGTTTTTT | CASSPAGTAGELFF
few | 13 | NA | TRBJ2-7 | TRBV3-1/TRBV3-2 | TGTGCCAGCAGCCAAGATAGGAGGGGCGAGCAGTACTTC | CASSQDRRGEQYF
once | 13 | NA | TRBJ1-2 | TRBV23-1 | TGCGCCAGCAGCAAACCCAGGGACTATGGCTACACCTTC | CASSKPRDYGYTF
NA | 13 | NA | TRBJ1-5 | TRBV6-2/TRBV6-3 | TGTGCCAGCAGTTTGGGGGCGGATCAGCCCCAGCATTTT | CASSLGADQPQHF
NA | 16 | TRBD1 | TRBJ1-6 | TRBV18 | TGTGCCAGCTCATCATCCGGGACAGGGGGTAATTCACCCCTCCACTTT | CASSSSGTGGNSPLHF
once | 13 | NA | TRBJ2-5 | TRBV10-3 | TGTGCCACCGTGGGGAGTCGTAAAGAGACCCAGTACTTC | CATVGSRKETQYF
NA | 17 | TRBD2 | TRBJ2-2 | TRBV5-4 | TGTGCCAGCGGAGGATTAGCGGGGGGATCGGTCACCGGGGAGCTGTTTTTT | CASGGLAGGSVTGELFF
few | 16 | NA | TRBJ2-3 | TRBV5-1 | TGCGCCAGCAGTGCCGGGGGAGGGGGTAGCACAGATACGCAGTATTTT | CASSAGGGGSTDTQYF
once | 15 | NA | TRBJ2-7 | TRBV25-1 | TGTGCCAGCAGTGATACCGCCAGGGATCCCTACGAGCAGTACTTC | CASSDTARDPYEQYF
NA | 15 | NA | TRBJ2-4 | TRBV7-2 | TGTGCCAGCAGCTTAGATGGGCTAGCCAAAAACATTCAGTACTTC | CASSLDGLAKNIQYF
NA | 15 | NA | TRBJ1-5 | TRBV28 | TGTGCCAGCAGTTTACCGGACAGTTTGGTGCAGCCCCAGCATTTT | CASSLPDSLVQPQHF
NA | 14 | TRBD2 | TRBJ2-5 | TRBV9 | TGTGCCAGCAGCCGGGGGGGGCTTAAAGAGACCCAGTACTTC | CASSRGGLKETQYF
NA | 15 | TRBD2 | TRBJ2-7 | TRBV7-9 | TGTGCCAGCAGCCCCGGGACTAGCGGGAGGTGGGAGCAGTACTTC | CASSPGTSGRWEQYF
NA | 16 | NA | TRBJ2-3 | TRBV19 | TGTGCCAGTAGTATAGGGCAATTCTTTAGCACAGATACGCAGTATTTT | CASSIGQFFSTDTQYF
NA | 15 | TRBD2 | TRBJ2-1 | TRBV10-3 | TGTGCCATCAGTGAGACTAGCGGGAGACACGATGAGCAGTTCTTC | CAISETSGRHDEQFF
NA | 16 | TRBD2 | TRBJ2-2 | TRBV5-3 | TGTGCCAGAAGCTTAACTAGCGAGGGTAACACCGGGGAGCTGTTTTTT | CARSLTSEGNTGELFF
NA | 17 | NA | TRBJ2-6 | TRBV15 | TGTGCCACCAGCAGAGATCTCTCCGTCTCTGGGGCCAACGTCCTGACTTTC | CATSRDLSVSGANVLTF
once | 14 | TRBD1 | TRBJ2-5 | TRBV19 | TGTGCCACCCTAGACAGGGGTAGAAAGGAGACCCAGTACTTC | CATLDRGRKETQYF
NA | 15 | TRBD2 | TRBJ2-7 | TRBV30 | TGTGCCTGGAGTGTTGGGACTAGCGGGTTCTACGAGCAGTACTTC | CAWSVGTSGFYEQYF
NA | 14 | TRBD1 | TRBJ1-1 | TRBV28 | TGTGCCAGCAGTTTAAGCTCCGGGACAGGGCCAGCTTTCTTT | CASSLSSGTGPAFF
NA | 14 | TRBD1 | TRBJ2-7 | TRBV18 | TGTGCCAGCTCTCCCGGGACAGGGGGTCGCGAGCAGTACTTC | CASSPGTGGREQYF
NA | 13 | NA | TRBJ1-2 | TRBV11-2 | TGTGCCAGCAGCTTACAGGGAGGCTATGGCTACACCTTC | CASSLQGGYGYTF
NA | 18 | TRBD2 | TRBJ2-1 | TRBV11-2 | TGTGCCAGCAGCTTGAGCCCCCCCGGGACTAGCGGGAGCTATGAGCAGTTCTTC | CASSLSPPGTSGSYEQFF
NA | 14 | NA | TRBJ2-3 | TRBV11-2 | TGTGCCAGCAGCTTTCGGGGAGGCACAGATACGCAGTATTTT | CASSFRGGTDTQYF
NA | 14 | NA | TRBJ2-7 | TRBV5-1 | TGCGCCAGCAGCGAGCGCCGTTGGTCCTACGAGCAGTACTTC | CASSERRWSYEQYF
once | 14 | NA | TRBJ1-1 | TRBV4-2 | TGTGCCAGCAGCCAAGATATGCGGGTCGAGGAAGCTTTCTTT | CASSQDMRVEEAFF
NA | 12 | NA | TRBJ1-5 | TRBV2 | TGTGCCAGCAGTGAAGGAGGTCAGCCCCAGCATTTT | CASSEGGQPQHF
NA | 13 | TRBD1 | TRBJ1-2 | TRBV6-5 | TGTGCCAGCAGTTACGAGGTACAGGGGGGCTACACCTTC | CASSYEVQGGYTF
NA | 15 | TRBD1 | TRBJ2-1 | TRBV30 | TGTGCCTGGGTCGGACAGGGGAGCTCCTACAATGAGCAGTTCTTC | CAWVGQGSSYNEQFF
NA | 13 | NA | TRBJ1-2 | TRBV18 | TGTGCCAGCTCACCCGTCAGAAACTATGGCTACACCTTC | CASSPVRNYGYTF
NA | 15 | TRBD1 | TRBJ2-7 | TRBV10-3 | TGTGCCACCACCCCCCGGACAGGGGACCCCTACGAGCAGTACTTC | CATTPRTGDPYEQYF
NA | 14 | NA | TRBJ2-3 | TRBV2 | TGTGCCACCCTCGACAGGATGGGGGCAGATACGCAGTATTTT | CATLDRMGADTQYF
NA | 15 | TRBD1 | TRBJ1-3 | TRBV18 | TGTGCCAGCTCACCCCTCCCGGGACAGGGAAACACCATATATTTT | CASSPLPGQGNTIYF
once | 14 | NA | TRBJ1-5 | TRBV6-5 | TGTGCCAGCAGTTACTGGCAGGGTGGTCAGCCCCAGCATTTT | CASSYWQGGQPQHF
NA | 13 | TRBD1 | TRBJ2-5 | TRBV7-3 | TGTGCCAGCAGCAGAGGGACAGGCGGGACCCAGTACTTC | CASSRGTGGTQYF
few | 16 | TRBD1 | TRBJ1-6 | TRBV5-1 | TGCGCCAGCAGCTTCGAAAGACAGGGTTATAATTCACCCCTCCACTTT | CASSFERQGYNSPLHF
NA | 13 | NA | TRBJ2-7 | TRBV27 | TGTGCCAGCAGTTTAGGGGAGTCCTACGAGCAGTACTTC | CASSLGESYEQYF
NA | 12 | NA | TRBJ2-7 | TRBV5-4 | TGTGCCAGCAGCTTGGACAGGGTAGAGCAGTACTTC | CASSLDRVEQYF
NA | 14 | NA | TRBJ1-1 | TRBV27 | TGTGCCAGCAGTTTATCGGGGGGGAACACTGAAGCTTTCTTT | CASSLSGGNTEAFF
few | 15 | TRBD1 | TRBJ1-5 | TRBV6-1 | TGTGCCAGCAGTGAAGGGACAGGGGGCAATCAGCCCCAGCATTTT | CASSEGTGGNQPQHF
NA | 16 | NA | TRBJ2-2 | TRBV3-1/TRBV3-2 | TGTGCCAGCAGAGGGGTGCGGAGGGGTGCAACCGGGGAGCTGTTTTTT | CASRGVRRGATGELFF
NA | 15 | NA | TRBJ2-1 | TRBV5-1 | TGCGCCAGCAGCTTGGTACAAAGCTCCTACAATGAGCAGTTCTTC | CASSLVQSSYNEQFF
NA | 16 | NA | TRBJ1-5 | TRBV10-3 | TGTGCCATCAGCGAAAAACACGGACAGAACAATCAGCCCCAGCATTTT | CAISEKHGQNNQPQHF
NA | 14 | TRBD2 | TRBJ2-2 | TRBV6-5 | TGTGCCAGCAGTTACGTTAGGGAGGGGGGGGAGCTGTTTTTT | CASSYVREGGELFF
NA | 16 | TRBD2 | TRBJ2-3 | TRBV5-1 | TGCGCCAGCAGCCGACTAGCGGGGGGGGTCACAGATACGCAGTATTTT | CASSRLAGGVTDTQYF
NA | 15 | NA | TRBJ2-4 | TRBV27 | TGTGCCAGTTCGCGGGAATATCAGCTTGGTAGCATTCAGTACTTC | CASSREYQLGSIQYF
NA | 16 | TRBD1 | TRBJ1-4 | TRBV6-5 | TGTGCCAGCAGTTACTCCCGGGACAGGGGGAATGAAAAACTGTTTTTT | CASSYSRDRGNEKLFF
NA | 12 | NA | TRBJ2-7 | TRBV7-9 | TGTGCCAGCAGCTTAGTCTTCCACGAGCAGTACTTC | CASSLVFHEQYF
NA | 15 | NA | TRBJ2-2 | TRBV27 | TGTGCCAGCAGTTCGGGGACAAAGAACACCGGGGAGCTGTTTTTT | CASSSGTKNTGELFF
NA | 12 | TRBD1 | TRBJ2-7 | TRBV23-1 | TGCGCCGGGGACAGGGATCAGTACGAGCAGTACTTC | CAGDRDQYEQYF
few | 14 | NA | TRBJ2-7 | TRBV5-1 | TGCGCCAGCAGCACGCTCGGCAGAGGCTACGAGCAGTACTTC | CASSTLGRGYEQYF